A single sample is the source of the 18 T cell receptor beta chains below, sequenced in a study of cytomegalovirus exposure and HLA in healthy donors. 60 Vbeta and 13 Jbeta primers were used in PCR. Some clones are missing from TCRdb's copy, which holds only in-frame ones; the method was immunoSEQ multiplex PCR. The sample holds 75,000 to 95,000 clones, roughly 80% seen once. Specimen: PBMCs. The source of these receptors is a man aged 50-60 years in good health and CMV-seronegative.

This sequence joins TRBV11-2 and TRBJ1-5, with a tentative D call TRBD1 (5 bases). This CDR3 comprises 14 residues. V dropped 5 bases and J dropped 0 bases, with 8 bases sitting between them. Germline V gene sequence: CDR1 SGHAT, CDR2 FQNNGV. The CDR3 nucleotides are TGTGCCAGCAGCCCTGACAGTAGCAATCAGCCCCAGCATTTT. It is translated as CASSPDSSNQPQHF.

This clone was counted once. The chain combines TRBV5-5 with TRBJ2-5; 11 bases fit TRBD1. The J call is doubtful: the DNA matches TRBJ2-7 better. This CDR3 spans 14 amino acids. Per germline, CDR1 SGHKS and CDR2 YYEKEE (reference sequence). CDR3 coding DNA: TGTGCCAGCAGCCGGGACAGGGGGTACTACGAGCAGTACTTC. This encodes CASSRDRGYYEQYF.

The chain carries TRBV30 and TRBJ1-5, with D possibly TRBD1 on 6 matching bases. The germline V gene encodes CDR1 GTSNPN and CDR2 SVGIG (reference sequence). This CDR3 is 16 amino acids long. With 8 bases removed from V and 1 base from J, the gap between germline ends came to 21 bases. DNA of the CDR3: TGTGCCGCAACATTTTCCGGGACACTCAGCAATCAGCCCCAGCATTTT. Translated, it gives CAATFSGTLSNQPQHF. The full variable domain, its missing parts supplied by reference TRBV30 and TRBJ1-5, is SQTIHQWPATLVQPVGSPLSLECTVEGTSNPNLYWYRQAAGRGLQLLFYSVGIGQISSEVPQNLSASRPQDRQFILSSKKLLLSDSGFYLCAATFSGTLSNQPQHFGDGTRLSIL.

This clone was counted once. V is TRBV5-1 and J is TRBJ2-3; 7 bases align to TRBD2. Trimming at V came to 3 bases and at J to 5 bases, leaving 9 bases not matched to a gene. The CDR3 is 15 residues long. Germline V gene sequence: CDR1 SGHRS, CDR2 YFSETQ. The CDR3 loop is CASSSGTTWGDTQYF. CDR3 nucleotide sequence: TGCGCCAGCAGCTCAGGGACTACCTGGGGAGATACGCAGTATTTT.

This clone was seen more than once but under ten times. The CDR3 reads CASGSEGQPQHF. CDR3 DNA: TGTGCTAGTGGTTCGGAGGGCCAGCCCCAGCATTTT. The V gene is TRBV12-5, the J gene TRBJ1-5, with D uncertain. Looked up from germline, CDR1 is LGHNT and CDR2 is FRNRAP. There are 12 residues in the CDR3. V dropped 4 bases and J dropped 7 bases, with 8 bases sitting between them. The whole variable domain, remainder taken from reference TRBV12-5 and TRBJ1-5, is DARVTQTPRHKVTEMGQEVTMRCQPILGHNTVFWYRQTMMQGLELLAYFRNRAPLDDSGMPKDRFSAEMPDATLATLKIQPSEPRDSAVYFCASGSEGQPQHFGDGTRLSIL.

Regarding this clone: Other DNA sequences in the same sample also yield this CDR3. The rearrangement links TRBV27 to TRBJ2-3; 8 bases fit TRBD2. Germline trimming cut 3 bases from V and 1 base from J; bases unmatched to any gene: 3. This CDR3 contains 15 residues. Germline CDR1 and CDR2: MNHEY and SMNVEV (reference sequence). In nucleotides, the CDR3 is TGTGCCAGCAGTTTGCGGGGGGCCGGCACAGATACGCAGTATTTT. Its protein product is CASSLRGAGTDTQYF.

There are a few counts of this clone. This chain joins TRBV4-1 and TRBJ2-1; no clear D. V dropped 0 bases and J dropped 7 bases, with 4 bases sitting between them. The germline V gene encodes CDR1 MGHRA and CDR2 YSYEKL. The CDR3 spans 12 residues. CDR3 sequence: CASSQDHNEQFF. In DNA form, the CDR3 reads TGCGCCAGCAGCCAAGATCATAATGAGCAGTTCTTC.

This chain's CDR3 is CASSLGTGLKNEQFF. CDR3 nucleotides: TGTGCCAGTAGTCTTGGGACAGGGCTTAAAAATGAGCAGTTCTTC. The chain links TRBV19 to TRBJ2-1; 9 bases line up with TRBD1. The trim removed 5 bases at V and 7 bases at J, leaving 9 bases unmatched. Germline-derived CDR1 and CDR2 are LNHDA and SQIVND (reference sequence). This CDR3 spans 15 amino acids.

The chain combines TRBV18 with TRBJ2-3; 10 positions match TRBD2. Looked up from germline, CDR1 is KGHSH and CDR2 is LQKENI. The CDR3 is 14 amino acids. J lost 5 bases, V lost 3 bases, and 2 bases had no gene match. CDR3 in DNA: TGTGCCAGCTCACCGGTAGCGGGGGGAGATACGCAGTATTTT. This codes for CASSPVAGGDTQYF.

The V gene is TRBV19, the J gene TRBJ1-2; the D is unclear. The CDR3 totals 14 residues. V lost 1 base and J 2 bases, leaving 8 bases between the germline ends. CDR1 is LNHDA and CDR2 is SQIVND in the germline V gene (reference sequence). CDR3 region: CASSIGQFNYGYTF. CDR3 sequence (DNA): TGTGCCAGTAGTATAGGTCAGTTCAACTATGGCTACACCTTC.

CDR3: CASKGSGGEQFF. The CDR3 nucleotides read TGCGCCAGCAAGGGTAGCGGGGGCGAGCAGTTCTTC. V and J are TRBV4-1 and TRBJ2-1; 9 bases are a match to TRBD2. Losses at the gene ends were 7 bases for V and 10 bases for J; bases not matched to a gene: 5. Germline assignment: CDR1 MGHRA and CDR2 YSYEKL. The CDR3 spans 12 residues.

The V gene is TRBV30, the J gene TRBJ2-5; weak D call: TRBD2 (5 bases). V was cut by 0 bases and J by 9 bases, with 14 bases left in between. The CDR3 spans 13 residues. The germline CDR1 and CDR2 sequences are GTSNPN and SVGIG (reference sequence). For the CDR3, the DNA is TGTGCCTGGAGTGTACGGATTAGGGAGTCCCAGTACTTC. It translates to CAWSVRIRESQYF.

This clone was observed once. The rearrangement joins TRBV7-9 to TRBJ2-5; D might be TRBD2 (6 bases). The germline V and J ends were trimmed by 6 bases and 7 bases, with 12 bases remaining between them. The CDR3 runs 12 residues. Germline CDR1 reads SEHNR; CDR2 reads FQNEAQ (reference sequence). The DNA for the CDR3 is TGTGCCAGCAGTCCCCCGGAGGGGACCCAGTACTTC. This codes for CASSPPEGTQYF.

CDR3 sequence reads: CASSPPGQPQHF. For the CDR3, the DNA is TGTGCCAGCTCACCACCGGGCCAGCCCCAGCATTTT. The V gene is TRBV18, the J gene TRBJ1-5, with D unresolved. The CDR3 length is 12 residues. V was shortened by 0 bases and J by 7 bases, with 4 bases between the two germline ends. Germline V gene data show CDR1 as KGHSH and CDR2 as LQKENI.

On this clone: Its ends do not fully match the called genes, so a read error is possible. The chain joins TRBV7-9 to TRBJ2-7; D is possibly TRBD1 (6 bases). The CDR3 is made up of 13 amino acids. Germline V lookup: CDR1 SEHNR, CDR2 FQNEAQ (reference sequence). The CDR3 DNA reads TGTTCCAGCAGCTTAAGGGCTGGGGGCGCAGGGGTCTTC. This gives the protein CSSSLRAGGAGVF.

The chain recombines TRBV4-3 with TRBJ2-2; 7 bases are a match to TRBD1. Germline V gene sequence: CDR1 LGHNA, CDR2 YSLEER. This CDR3 has 19 amino acids. Trimming at V came to 1 base and at J to 6 bases, leaving 17 bases not matched to a gene. CDR3 residues: CASSQGDGQATLGAGELFF. Here the CDR3 DNA reads TGCGCCAGCAGCCAAGGGGATGGACAGGCTACTCTAGGGGCCGGGGAGCTGTTTTTT.

The chain couples TRBV19 to TRBJ2-3; 13 bases line up with TRBD2. The CDR3 loop spans 17 amino acids. CDR1 and CDR2 (germline): LNHDA, SQIVND (reference sequence). The V segment lost 4 bases and the J segment 2 bases; nucleotides outside the gene matches: 6. The CDR3 nucleotides read TGTGCCAGTAGTAGACTAGCGGGGGGTCTTCCCACAGATACGCAGTATTTT. Its translation is CASSRLAGGLPTDTQYF.

The DNA of the CDR3 is TGTGCCAGCAGCCCGCGGCCAGGGGGCGCGAAAGGGGCCAACGTCCTGACTTTC. This gives the protein CASSPRPGGAKGANVLTF. This chain links TRBV27 with TRBJ2-6; TRBD1 aligns across 8 bases. V lost 6 bases to trimming and J lost 4 bases; unmatched junction nucleotides: 14. Germline lookup yields CDR1 MNHEY and CDR2 SMNVEV (reference sequence). CDR3 length equals 18 residues.